What follows are 12 T cell receptor beta chains derived from one specimen sequenced in a study of control samples from healthy donors and cancer patients. Some clones are missing from TCRdb's copy, which holds only in-frame ones; the method was immunoSEQ multiplex PCR. The table lists some 96,000 clones, roughly 87% of them singletons. The sample comprised blood. These receptors were obtained from a woman aged 45 to 65 in good health.

The CDR3 bases are TGTGCCAGCAGCCTTGATTATGCGGATACGCAGTATTTT. This sequence encodes CASSLDYADTQYF. The chain couples TRBV12-3 or TRBV12-4 to TRBJ2-3; D is uncertain. CDR3 size: 13 residues. V was trimmed by 6 bases and J by 6 bases, leaving 13 bases between them.

This clone showed up just a few times. The chain has TRBV5-6 and TRBJ2-5; no reliable D call. Looked up from germline, CDR1 is SGHDT and CDR2 is YYEEEE. This CDR3 spans 13 amino acids. The germline V and J ends were trimmed by 3 bases and 3 bases, with 9 bases remaining between them. CDR3 nucleotide sequence: TGTGCCAGCAGCTCCACATGGGAAGAGACCCAGTACTTC. Its translation: CASSSTWEETQYF. The variable domain in full, with the rest retrieved from reference TRBV5-6 and TRBJ2-5, is DAGVTQSPTHLIKTRGQQVTLRCSPKSGHDTVSWYQQALGQGPQFIFQYYEEEERQRGNFPDRFSGHQFPNYSSELNVNALLLGDSALYLCASSSTWEETQYFGPGTRLLVL.

This chain links TRBV9 with TRBJ2-6, with D possibly matching TRBD1 (5 bases). Trimming shortened V by 3 bases and J by 0 bases, and 13 bases separated the two germline ends. This CDR3 has 17 amino acids. Germline values: CDR1 SGDLS, CDR2 YYNGEE. The CDR3 DNA sequence: TGTGCCAGCAGCGATAACAGGTATATCTCTGGGGCCAACGTCCTGACTTTC. It translates to CASSDNRYISGANVLTF.

The table lists this clone with a few counts. The rearrangement uses TRBV3-1 (or the pseudogene TRBV3-2) and TRBJ2-7; maybe TRBD2 (5 bases). V lost 1 base and J lost 9, with 28 bases in between. This CDR3 has 18 residues. Germline V lookup: CDR1 LGHDT, CDR2 YNNKEL (reference sequence). CDR3 sequence (DNA): TGTGCCAGCAGCCAAGGCCCGAGGGTGCGGGCACCAACCAAGTGGCAGTACGTC. Translated: CASSQGPRVRAPTKWQYV.

The chain combines TRBV7-8 with TRBJ2-2; D is possibly TRBD1 or TRBD2 (5 bases each). The CDR3 has 14 residues. Germline assignment: CDR1 SGHVS and CDR2 FQNEAQ. Trimming removed 6 bases from V and 1 base from J, with 9 bases in between. The CDR3 sequence: CASRGDGNTGELFF. CDR3 DNA: TGTGCCAGCAGGGGGGACGGGAACACCGGGGAGCTGTTTTTT.

This chain connects TRBV10-1 to TRBJ1-1; D is possibly TRBD1 (5 bases). Germline assignment: CDR1 WNHNN and CDR2 SYGVQD (reference sequence). Deletions cut 0 bases from V and 11 bases from J, with 16 bases between. There are 14 residues in the CDR3. The CDR3 DNA reads TGCGCCAGCAGTGAGTCGAGGAATCAGGGAAGGGCTTTCTTT. This translates into CASSESRNQGRAFF.

The chain recombines TRBV18 with TRBJ1-1; 8 bases are shared with TRBD1. Germline values: CDR1 KGHSH, CDR2 LQKENI. The CDR3 is made up of 15 amino acids. J gave up 6 bases and V 2 bases, and 8 bases lay outside the gene matches. CDR3 sequence: CASSPNRGVRAEAFF. In nucleotides, the CDR3 is TGTGCCAGCTCACCAAACAGGGGGGTGAGGGCTGAAGCTTTCTTT.

The V call is TRBV7-2, the J call TRBJ2-1; 13 bases line up with TRBD2. The CDR3 loop spans 14 amino acids. Germline trimming cut 5 bases from V and 9 bases from J; bases unmatched to any gene: 4. CDR1 is SGHTA and CDR2 is FQGNSA in the germline V gene. In DNA, the CDR3 is TGTGCCAGCAGCCCCTGGACTAGCGGGAGTGAGCAGTTCTTC. Encoded protein: CASSPWTSGSEQFF.

The J gene is TRBJ1-5, the V gene TRBV7-9, with no clear D. The germline CDR1 and CDR2 sequences are SEHNR and FQNEAQ (reference sequence). Trimming removed 2 bases at V and 2 bases at J, with 7 bases between. This CDR3 comprises 14 residues. CDR3 protein: CASSLNSGNQPQHF. DNA for the CDR3: TGTGCCAGCAGCTTAAACAGCGGCAATCAGCCCCAGCATTTT.

This clone was recorded only once. The V gene is TRBV30, the J gene TRBJ2-2; D is uncertain. Trimming removed 3 bases from V and 4 bases from J, with 9 bases in between. Per the germline V gene, CDR1 is GTSNPN and CDR2 is SVGIG (reference sequence). This CDR3 spans 13 amino acids. DNA for the CDR3: TGTGCCTGGAGCCAAAGGCTCACCGGGGAGCTGTTTTTT. Amino acid sequence: CAWSQRLTGELFF.

The table lists this clone with a few counts. This chain uses TRBV6-1 with TRBJ1-2; D remains ambiguous. V was clipped by 2 bases and J by 0 bases, with 7 bases between them. CDR1 and CDR2 (germline): MNHNS, SASEGT. The CDR3 contains 14 residues. The CDR3 DNA is TGTGCCAGCAGTGAACTGGCAGCTAACTATGGCTACACCTTC. It yields the protein CASSELAANYGYTF.

The sample holds a few counts of this clone. V and J are TRBV5-1 and TRBJ1-5; D might be TRBD1 (6 bases). In germline, CDR1 is SGHRS, CDR2 YFSETQ. The V gene lost 4 bases and the J gene lost 7 bases, with 15 bases spanning the gap. The CDR3 has 14 amino acids. In nucleotides, the CDR3 is TGCGCCAGCAGCGAAGGACAGTTGGGCCAGCCCCAGCATTTT. It is translated as CASSEGQLGQPQHF. The full variable domain, completed using reference TRBV5-1 and TRBJ1-5, is KAGVTQTPRYLIKTRGQQVTLSCSPISGHRSVSWYQQTPGQGLQFLFEYFSETQRNKGNFPGRFSGRQFSNSRSEMNVSTLELGDSALYLCASSEGQLGQPQHFGDGTRLSIL.